The T cell receptor (beta chain) under discussion was sequenced for a study of T-cell reconstitution after alpha-beta-depleted transplantation in children. Trimming pared 2 bases from V and 3 bases from J, leaving 11 bases between. This CDR3 contains 14 residues. CDR1 and CDR2 from the germline V gene are MNHEY and SVGAGI. The authors prepared the TCRbeta library with unique molecular identifiers. TCRdb reprocessed the PCR reads via MiXCR and lists one record per CDR3 protein. The repertoire consists of more than 450,000 distinct CDR3 sequences, with around 18% occurring once and the leading ten covering around 3.3%.

The genes are TRBV6-5 and TRBJ2-7, with no clear D. The material was PBMCs from the stem cell graft donor, obtained from the stem cell graft. The receptor's source is a human donor who donated a stem cell graft to a child with acute lymphoblastic leukemia. As DNA, the CDR3 is TGTGCCAGCAGTTACGGTGGGAACCACTACGAGCAGTACTTC. This gives the protein CASSYGGNHYEQYF.